The 14 T cell receptor beta chains reported below all come from one sample, sequenced in a study of T-cell memory formation after mild COVID-19. TCRdb called the 5' RACE reads again in MiXCR, with one record for every CDR3 protein. The data show about 180,000 distinct CDR3 sequences, with approximately 16% seen just once and just over 2% held by the top ten. The specimen was PBMCs or a T cell subset sorted from them (not recorded which). These receptors were obtained from an adult woman who had mild COVID-19 (a few samples of this study predate the infection). Cell type and time point are not known.

The chain couples TRBV4-2 to TRBJ2-2, with D perhaps TRBD1 or TRBD2 (5 bases each). Germline assignment: CDR1 LGHNA and CDR2 YNFKEQ. Trimming removed 2 bases from V and 3 bases from J, with 16 bases in between. The CDR3 consists of 17 residues. CDR3 residues: CASSQRGAVFDTGELFF. In DNA, the CDR3 is TGTGCCAGCAGCCAACGGGGCGCGGTATTTGACACCGGGGAGCTGTTTTTT.

This clonotype was recorded many times. This chain uses TRBV9 with TRBJ2-2; D unclear. The CDR3 loop spans 17 amino acids. The germline V gene encodes CDR1 SGDLS and CDR2 YYNGEE. The V end lost 4 bases, the J end lost 4 bases, and 20 bases lay between the germline ends. CDR3 residues: CASSPRSPSPFTGELFF. The CDR3 nucleotides are TGTGCCAGCAGCCCCCGGAGCCCTTCACCATTCACCGGGGAGCTGTTTTTT.

The sample holds a few counts of this clonotype. This chain connects TRBV7-2 to TRBJ2-2; possibly TRBD2 for D (6 bases). The V gene's germline CDR1 is SGHTA and CDR2 FQGNSA. This CDR3 has 15 residues. The germline V and J ends were trimmed by 0 bases and 4 bases, with 9 bases remaining between them. DNA for the CDR3: TGTGCCAGCAGCTTAGCGCAGGGAGGCACCGGGGAGCTGTTTTTT. Its protein product is CASSLAQGGTGELFF.

The chain carries TRBV7-8 and TRBJ2-7, with D perhaps matching TRBD1 (5 bases). V lost 5 bases to trimming and J lost 0 bases, with 14 bases between them. This CDR3 has 15 residues. Germline V gene sequence: CDR1 SGHVS, CDR2 FQNEAQ. CDR3 protein: CASSRRTLSSYEQYF. DNA of the CDR3: TGTGCCAGCAGCCGTAGGACACTCAGCTCCTACGAGCAGTACTTC.

The gene calls are TRBV11-2 and TRBJ1-1; D is perhaps TRBD1 (6 bases). Per the germline V gene, CDR1 is SGHAT and CDR2 is FQNNGV. V was pared by 3 bases and J by 8 bases, with 10 bases between. CDR3 length: 12 amino acids. DNA of the CDR3: TGTGCCAGCAGCTTCAGTGACAGGGAAGCTTTCTTT. Its protein is CASSFSDREAFF. The full variable domain, completed using reference TRBV11-2 and TRBJ1-1, is EAGVAQSPRYKIIEKRQSVAFWCNPISGHATLYWYQQILGQGPKLLIQFQNNGVVDDSQLPKDRFSAERLKGVDSTLKIQPAKLEDSAVYLCASSFSDREAFFGQGTRLTVV.

This clonotype appeared many times. This rearrangement joins TRBV18 to TRBJ1-4; no definite D call. Germline V gene data show CDR1 as KGHSH and CDR2 as LQKENI. This CDR3 region has 14 residues. Trimming cost V 3 bases and J 7 bases, with 12 bases left between them. CDR3 sequence (DNA): TGTGCCAGCTCACCGGCTTCCTGGGGTGAAAAACTGTTTTTT. As protein: CASSPASWGEKLFF. Variable domain in full (rest from reference TRBV18 and TRBJ1-4): NAGVMQNPRHLVRRRGQEARLRCSPMKGHSHVYWYRQLPEEGLKFMVYLQKENIIDESGMPKERFSAEFPKEGPSILRIQQVVRGDSAAYFCASSPASWGEKLFFGSGTQLSVL.

This clonotype was counted a few times. This chain connects TRBV28 to TRBJ2-7; D unclear. Germline lookup yields CDR1 MDHEN and CDR2 SYDVKM. The CDR3 has 12 residues. The V end was cut by 6 bases, the J end by 5 bases, with 11 bases between. CDR3 loop: CASRQSADEQYF. CDR3 DNA: TGTGCCAGCAGGCAATCGGCGGACGAGCAGTACTTC. Full variable domain (rest looked up from reference TRBV28 and TRBJ2-7): DVKVTQSSRYLVKRTGEKVFLECVQDMDHENMFWYRQDPGLGLRLIYFSYDVKMKEKGDIPEGYSVSREKKERFSLILESASTNQTSMYLCASRQSADEQYFGPGTRLTVT.

The chain links TRBV15 to TRBJ1-6, with D possibly being TRBD1 (5 bases). Germline V lookup: CDR1 LNHNV, CDR2 YYDKDF (reference sequence). V lost 0 bases and J 10 bases, leaving 22 bases between the germline ends. The CDR3 is made up of 18 amino acids. The CDR3 nucleotides read TGTGCCACCAGCAGAGATACCCTCAGCGCAGGGCTCGGCTCACCCCTCCACTTT. Translation: CATSRDTLSAGLGSPLHF.

This rearrangement joins TRBV6-5 to TRBJ2-1; 8 bases match TRBD1. With V trimmed by 5 bases and J by 6 bases, 0 bases remained unmatched. Germline assignment: CDR1 MNHEY and CDR2 SVGAGI. CDR3 length: 12 amino acids. The DNA for the CDR3 is TGTGCCAGCAGTGACAGGGGCAATGAGCAGTTCTTC. Translation: CASSDRGNEQFF.

The V and J genes are TRBV5-1 and TRBJ2-1; 11 nucleotides agree with TRBD2. CDR1 is SGHRS and CDR2 is YFSETQ in the germline V gene. After removal of 3 bases from V and 3 bases from J, the junction contained 8 bases not matched to a gene. The CDR3 spans 17 residues. As DNA, the CDR3 is TGCGCCAGCAGCTCGGTGGGACTAGCGGCATTCTACAATGAGCAGTTCTTC. Protein: CASSSVGLAAFYNEQFF. Filled out from reference TRBV5-1 and TRBJ2-1, the complete variable domain reads KAGVTQTPRYLIKTRGQQVTLSCSPISGHRSVSWYQQTPGQGLQFLFEYFSETQRNKGNFPGRFSGRQFSNSRSEMNVSTLELGDSALYLCASSSVGLAAFYNEQFFGPGTRLTVL.

This clonotype was recorded at least ten times. The rearrangement joins TRBV9 to TRBJ2-1; D is unresolved. Germline CDR1 SGDLS, CDR2 YYNGEE. V lost 2 bases and J 0 bases, leaving 9 bases between the germline ends. The CDR3 length is 15 residues. For the CDR3, the DNA is TGTGCCAGCAGCGTTGGAATGAACTCCTACAATGAGCAGTTCTTC. This sequence encodes CASSVGMNSYNEQFF.

This clonotype came up a few times. In nucleotides, the CDR3 is TGTGCCAGCAGTTACGAAGGGACAGGGCAAGAGACCCAGTACTTC. Its translation is CASSYEGTGQETQYF. The rearrangement joins TRBV6-5 to TRBJ2-5, with 9 bases matching TRBD1. The germline gives CDR1 MNHEY, CDR2 SVGAGI. The CDR3 is made up of 15 amino acids. Germline trimming cut 2 bases from V and 2 bases from J; bases unmatched to any gene: 3.

This clonotype was observed a few times. The genes are TRBV4-2 and TRBJ2-5; a weak D match, TRBD2 (5 bases). The CDR3 loop spans 15 amino acids. Germline V gives CDR1 LGHNA, CDR2 YNFKEQ. Trimming stripped 2 bases from V and 2 bases from J, with 12 bases between. CDR3: CASSQRNSEQETQYF. The CDR3 nucleotides are TGTGCCAGCAGCCAAAGGAATAGCGAGCAAGAGACCCAGTACTTC.

This chain joins TRBV2 and TRBJ1-6; D possibly corresponds to TRBD1 (5 bases). The CDR3 loop spans 14 amino acids. CDR1 SNHLY and CDR2 FYNNEI come from the germline V gene. V was cut by 7 bases and J by 9 bases, with 16 bases left in between. Here the CDR3 reads CASTRDLVGSPLHF. In DNA, the CDR3 is TGTGCCAGCACTCGGGACTTGGTGGGTTCACCCCTCCACTTT. Full variable domain (outside the CDR3, taken from reference TRBV2 and TRBJ1-6): EPEVTQTPSHQVTQMGQEVILRCVPISNHLYFYWYRQILGQKVEFLVSFYNNEISEKSEIFDDQFSVERPDGSNFTLKIRSTKLEDSAMYFCASTRDLVGSPLHFGNGTRLTVT.